These T cell receptor beta chains were read from a single sample in a study of blood T cell repertoires in COVID-19. TCRdb keeps only in-frame clones here, not all; method: immunoSEQ multiplex PCR. The sample yields around 250,000 clones, 90% seen once. The specimen sequenced was peripheral blood. These receptors were obtained from a woman aged 55-69 years with COVID-19, enrolled during active disease. CDR3s include the opening cysteine and the closing phenylalanine or tryptophan. Each record gives: J gene, clone size, D gene, V gene, CDR3 DNA, CDR3 protein. D genes are given only for firm matches. The size of a clone is reported for some rows only, either as once, few or many, or as a class for expanded clones.

J gene: TRBJ1-2
clone size: -
D gene: -
V gene: TRBV19
CDR3 DNA: TGTGCCAGTAGTCCCGACATTGCCGCCTATGGCTACACCTTC
CDR3 protein: CASSPDIAAYGYTF

J gene: TRBJ1-6
clone size: -
D gene: -
V gene: TRBV10-3
CDR3 DNA: TGTGCCATCAGTGCCATGACAGATTCACCCCTCCACTTT
CDR3 protein: CAISAMTDSPLHF

J gene: TRBJ1-2
clone size: -
D gene: TRBD1
V gene: TRBV19
CDR3 DNA: TGTGCCAGTAGGGGGACAGGGGGCTATGGCTACACCTTC
CDR3 protein: CASRGTGGYGYTF

J gene: TRBJ1-1
clone size: -
D gene: TRBD1
V gene: TRBV12-3/TRBV12-4
CDR3 DNA: TGTGCCAGCAGTAAGGACAGGGCCACTGAAGCTTTCTTT
CDR3 protein: CASSKDRATEAFF

J gene: TRBJ2-1
clone size: -
D gene: -
V gene: TRBV18
CDR3 DNA: TGTGCCAGCTCACCGCAGGGGTACAATGAGCAGTTCTTC
CDR3 protein: CASSPQGYNEQFF

J gene: TRBJ2-3
clone size: -
D gene: TRBD1
V gene: TRBV6-6
CDR3 DNA: TGTGCCAGCAGTCGAGTCGACAGGGACGGAGATACGCAGTATTTT
CDR3 protein: CASSRVDRDGDTQYF

J gene: TRBJ2-7
clone size: -
D gene: -
V gene: TRBV10-2
CDR3 DNA: TGCGCCAGCAGGCAGACAGGTGGGGCCTCCGAGCAGTACTTC
CDR3 protein: CASRQTGGASEQYF

J gene: TRBJ1-5
clone size: -
D gene: -
V gene: TRBV4-1
CDR3 DNA: TGCGCCAGCAGCCAAGAGTGGAGGGATAGCAATCAGCCCCAGCATTTT
CDR3 protein: CASSQEWRDSNQPQHF

J gene: TRBJ1-1
clone size: -
D gene: -
V gene: TRBV12-3/TRBV12-4
CDR3 DNA: TGTGCCAGCACCTTAACCAGGAACACTGAAGCTTTCTTT
CDR3 protein: CASTLTRNTEAFF

J gene: TRBJ2-5
clone size: -
D gene: TRBD1
V gene: TRBV9
CDR3 DNA: TGTGCCAGCAGCGGATACCCAACAGGGGGCTCGGAGACCCAGTACTTC
CDR3 protein: CASSGYPTGGSETQYF

J gene: TRBJ2-3
clone size: -
D gene: -
V gene: TRBV2
CDR3 DNA: TGTGCCAGCGGGGCGGGGCCCAAGGTTGGGCAGTATTTT
CDR3 protein: CASGAGPKVGQYF

J gene: TRBJ1-2
clone size: -
D gene: TRBD1
V gene: TRBV7-6
CDR3 DNA: TGTGCCAGCAGCTTAGGACAGGGGGCCCGTGGCTACACCTTC
CDR3 protein: CASSLGQGARGYTF

J gene: TRBJ2-7
clone size: -
D gene: TRBD1
V gene: TRBV5-1
CDR3 DNA: TGCGCCAGCAGCGGCGGGACAGGGGGCCTTTACGAGCAGTACTTC
CDR3 protein: CASSGGTGGLYEQYF

J gene: TRBJ1-1
clone size: -
D gene: TRBD1
V gene: TRBV29-1
CDR3 DNA: TGCAGCGTTGATCATACCGGGACAGGGGGCGGCACTGAAGCTTTCTTT
CDR3 protein: CSVDHTGTGGGTEAFF

J gene: TRBJ1-1
clone size: -
D gene: TRBD1
V gene: TRBV5-4
CDR3 DNA: TGTGCCAGCAGCGGTTTTCAGGGGGATAACACTGAAGCTTTCTTT
CDR3 protein: CASSGFQGDNTEAFF

J gene: TRBJ1-5
clone size: -
D gene: -
V gene: TRBV7-8
CDR3 DNA: TGTGCCAGCAGCTTACGGTCAATAGCCTATAGCAATCAGCCCCAGCATTTT
CDR3 protein: CASSLRSIAYSNQPQHF

J gene: TRBJ1-5
clone size: few
D gene: -
V gene: TRBV3-1/TRBV3-2
CDR3 DNA: TGTGCCAGCAGCCTCTATAGCAATCAGCCCCAGCATTTT
CDR3 protein: CASSLYSNQPQHF

J gene: TRBJ1-1
clone size: -
D gene: -
V gene: TRBV5-8
CDR3 DNA: TGTGCCAGCAGCTTCCGGGGGTCAGCTGAAGCTTTCTTT
CDR3 protein: CASSFRGSAEAFF

J gene: TRBJ1-3
clone size: -
D gene: -
V gene: TRBV30
CDR3 DNA: TGTGCCTGGAACGGAGGAACCTCTGGAAACACCATATATTTT
CDR3 protein: CAWNGGTSGNTIYF

J gene: TRBJ1-3
clone size: -
D gene: TRBD1
V gene: TRBV9
CDR3 DNA: TGTGCCAGCAGCCTGACAGGGGACTCTGGAAACACCATATATTTT
CDR3 protein: CASSLTGDSGNTIYF

J gene: TRBJ1-1
clone size: -
D gene: -
V gene: TRBV12-3/TRBV12-4
CDR3 DNA: TGTGCCAGCACCCTTAAAGTAGCCACTGAAGCTTTCTTT
CDR3 protein: CASTLKVATEAFF

J gene: TRBJ1-1
clone size: -
D gene: -
V gene: TRBV4-3
CDR3 DNA: TGCGCCAGCAGCCAAGATACGGACATGAACACTGAAGCTTTCTTT
CDR3 protein: CASSQDTDMNTEAFF

J gene: TRBJ1-1
clone size: -
D gene: TRBD1
V gene: TRBV19
CDR3 DNA: TGTGCCAGTAGTGAAAACAGGGGGGAGGCTTTCTTT
CDR3 protein: CASSENRGEAFF

J gene: TRBJ2-2
clone size: -
D gene: TRBD2
V gene: TRBV5-1
CDR3 DNA: TGCGCCAGCAGCGGAATAGGACTAGCGGGGGGCCTGAACACCGGGGAGCTGTTTTTT
CDR3 protein: CASSGIGLAGGLNTGELFF

J gene: TRBJ2-7
clone size: -
D gene: TRBD1
V gene: TRBV6-5
CDR3 DNA: TGTGCCAGCAGTATAGACAGGGATAACGAGCAGTACTTC
CDR3 protein: CASSIDRDNEQYF

J gene: TRBJ1-5
clone size: -
D gene: TRBD1
V gene: TRBV19
CDR3 DNA: TGTGCCAGTAGTTGGGGACAGGGTGTGCCTCAGCCCCAGCATTTT
CDR3 protein: CASSWGQGVPQPQHF

J gene: TRBJ1-2
clone size: few
D gene: TRBD1
V gene: TRBV30
CDR3 DNA: TGTGCCTGGAGTCTCGGGACAGGGCAAGGCTACACCTTC
CDR3 protein: CAWSLGTGQGYTF

J gene: TRBJ2-5
clone size: -
D gene: TRBD1
V gene: TRBV6-2/TRBV6-3
CDR3 DNA: TGTGCCAGCAGTTACGCGGCAGGGGGCTTTCAAGAGACCCAGTACTTC
CDR3 protein: CASSYAAGGFQETQYF

J gene: TRBJ1-1
clone size: -
D gene: -
V gene: TRBV7-2
CDR3 DNA: TGTGCCAGCAGCGCCTTAGGGGGGAACACTGAAGCTTTCTTT
CDR3 protein: CASSALGGNTEAFF

J gene: TRBJ2-7
clone size: -
D gene: TRBD1
V gene: TRBV20-1
CDR3 DNA: TGCAGTGCCCCGGACAGGTACGAGCAGTACTTC
CDR3 protein: CSAPDRYEQYF

J gene: TRBJ1-6
clone size: -
D gene: -
V gene: TRBV7-8
CDR3 DNA: TGTGCCAGCAGCTTTGTTGGGCAGGGGTCTTCACCCCTCCACTTT
CDR3 protein: CASSFVGQGSSPLHF

J gene: TRBJ1-2
clone size: -
D gene: -
V gene: TRBV19
CDR3 DNA: TGTGCCAGTAGACAAGGGAGAGGGGGGGAAATTGATGGCTACACCTTC
CDR3 protein: CASRQGRGGEIDGYTF

J gene: TRBJ1-5
clone size: -
D gene: -
V gene: TRBV2
CDR3 DNA: TGTGCCAGCGGAGCCGAAGTTCAGCCCCAGCATTTT
CDR3 protein: CASGAEVQPQHF

J gene: TRBJ2-1
clone size: once
D gene: TRBD2
V gene: TRBV19
CDR3 DNA: TGTGCCAGCGCGCTAGCGGGGGGAACCTACAATGAGCAGTTCTTC
CDR3 protein: CASALAGGTYNEQFF

J gene: TRBJ1-1
clone size: -
D gene: -
V gene: TRBV10-1
CDR3 DNA: TGCGCCAGCAGTGATTTTGATCACGGGAACACTGAAGCTTTCTTT
CDR3 protein: CASSDFDHGNTEAFF

J gene: TRBJ2-7
clone size: -
D gene: -
V gene: TRBV25-1
CDR3 DNA: TGTGCCAGCTTCGACAGTTACGAGCAGTACTTC
CDR3 protein: CASFDSYEQYF

J gene: TRBJ1-6
clone size: -
D gene: -
V gene: TRBV5-1
CDR3 DNA: TGCGCCAGCAGCTTGTCCCCAGATTCACCCCTCCACTTT
CDR3 protein: CASSLSPDSPLHF

J gene: TRBJ2-5
clone size: -
D gene: TRBD2
V gene: TRBV5-1
CDR3 DNA: TGCGCCAGCAGCCTGCCGGGACTAGCGGGGGTGGAGACCCAGTACTTC
CDR3 protein: CASSLPGLAGVETQYF

J gene: TRBJ1-2
clone size: once
D gene: TRBD1
V gene: TRBV5-1
CDR3 DNA: TGCGCCAGCAGCTTACGGACAGGGGCTAACTATGGCTACACCTTC
CDR3 protein: CASSLRTGANYGYTF

J gene: TRBJ2-6
clone size: once
D gene: -
V gene: TRBV9
CDR3 DNA: TGTGCCAGCAGCGTAGCAGGGGGGAGCTCTGGGGCCAACGTCCTGACTTTC
CDR3 protein: CASSVAGGSSGANVLTF

J gene: TRBJ2-1
clone size: -
D gene: TRBD2
V gene: TRBV7-3
CDR3 DNA: TGTGCCAGCAGCAGCGGGAGCTCCTACAATGAGCAGTTCTTC
CDR3 protein: CASSSGSSYNEQFF

J gene: TRBJ2-3
clone size: -
D gene: TRBD1
V gene: TRBV7-2
CDR3 DNA: TGTGCCAGCAGCTTAGCGGCCAGGGGGACAGATACGCAGTATTTT
CDR3 protein: CASSLAARGTDTQYF

J gene: TRBJ1-5
clone size: -
D gene: -
V gene: TRBV4-3
CDR3 DNA: TGCGCCAGCAGCCGATATCATCAGGGAGGGGCGCAGCCCCAGCATTTT
CDR3 protein: CASSRYHQGGAQPQHF

J gene: TRBJ2-4
clone size: -
D gene: -
V gene: TRBV5-5
CDR3 DNA: TGTGCCAGCAGCCCTACGGTAGCCAAAAACATTCAGTACTTC
CDR3 protein: CASSPTVAKNIQYF

J gene: TRBJ1-5
clone size: -
D gene: -
V gene: TRBV29-1
CDR3 DNA: TGCAGCGTCCGGGAGAATAGCAATCAGCCCCAGCATTTT
CDR3 protein: CSVRENSNQPQHF

J gene: TRBJ1-2
clone size: once
D gene: TRBD1
V gene: TRBV5-1
CDR3 DNA: TGCGCCAGCACCCAAGACAGGGGCGGCTATGGCTACACCTTC
CDR3 protein: CASTQDRGGYGYTF